This T cell receptor beta chain came from a study of blood T cell repertoires in COVID-19. Study context: COVID-19 samples collected from the United States, Italy and Spain covered acute and convalescent phases. T cells, B-cell-depleted T cells, or PBMCs supplied cDNA or gDNA.

Trimming pared 0 bases from V and 4 bases from J, leaving 15 bases between. This CDR3 region has 16 residues. The germline V gene has CDR1 SGHVS and CDR2 FQNEAQ. Participant-reported clinical history was the basis for cohort assignment. Two negative PCRs, clearance, or symptom resolution characterized the recovered Cohort 3 donors. Clones were read by immunoSEQ multiplex PCR, and TCRdb kept only the in-frame ones, dropping some. The sample contains about 160,000 clones, about four fifths of which appear only once. The sequence was obtained from a woman aged 55-70 years who had recovered from COVID-19. The specimen sequenced was PBMCs or T cells enriched from blood (not recorded which). This chain uses TRBV7-8 with TRBJ1-2; D might be TRBD1 (5 bases). In DNA, the CDR3 is TGTGCCAGCAGCTTAGCGTGGGCCGACAGAGGCTATGGCTACACCTTC. This encodes CASSLAWADRGYGYTF.